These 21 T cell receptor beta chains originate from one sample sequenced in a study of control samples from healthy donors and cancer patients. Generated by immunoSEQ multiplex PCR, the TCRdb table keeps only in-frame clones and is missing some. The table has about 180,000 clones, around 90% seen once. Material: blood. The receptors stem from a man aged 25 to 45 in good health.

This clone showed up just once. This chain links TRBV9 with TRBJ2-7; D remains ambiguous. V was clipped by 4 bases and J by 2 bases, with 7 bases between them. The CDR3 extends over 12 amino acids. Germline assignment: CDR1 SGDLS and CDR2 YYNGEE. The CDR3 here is CASSLKAYEQYF. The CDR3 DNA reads TGTGCCAGCAGCCTGAAGGCCTACGAGCAGTACTTC.

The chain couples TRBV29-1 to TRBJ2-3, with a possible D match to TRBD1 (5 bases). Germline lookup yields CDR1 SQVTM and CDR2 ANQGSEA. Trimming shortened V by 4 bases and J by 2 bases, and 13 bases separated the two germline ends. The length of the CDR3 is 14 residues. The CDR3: CSVAGFSVTDTQYF. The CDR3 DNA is TGCAGCGTTGCAGGGTTTTCCGTCACAGATACGCAGTATTTT.

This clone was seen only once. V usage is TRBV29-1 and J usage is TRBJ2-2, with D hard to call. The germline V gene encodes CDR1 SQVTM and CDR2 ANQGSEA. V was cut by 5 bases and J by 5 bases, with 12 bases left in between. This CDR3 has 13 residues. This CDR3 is CSVPGKVTGELFF. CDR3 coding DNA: TGCAGCGTTCCAGGAAAGGTTACCGGGGAGCTGTTTTTT.

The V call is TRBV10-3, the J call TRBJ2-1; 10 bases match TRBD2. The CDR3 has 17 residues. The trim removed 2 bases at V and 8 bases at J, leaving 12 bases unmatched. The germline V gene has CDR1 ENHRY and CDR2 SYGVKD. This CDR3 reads CAISEMGGTSVIDEQFF. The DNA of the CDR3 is TGTGCCATCAGTGAGATGGGTGGGACTAGCGTGATCGATGAGCAGTTCTTC.

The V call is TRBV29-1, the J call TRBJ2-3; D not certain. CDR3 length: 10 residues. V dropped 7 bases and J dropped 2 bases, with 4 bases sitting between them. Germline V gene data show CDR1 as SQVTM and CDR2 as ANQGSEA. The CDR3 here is CSGYTDTQYF. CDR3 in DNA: TGCAGCGGATACACAGATACGCAGTATTTT.

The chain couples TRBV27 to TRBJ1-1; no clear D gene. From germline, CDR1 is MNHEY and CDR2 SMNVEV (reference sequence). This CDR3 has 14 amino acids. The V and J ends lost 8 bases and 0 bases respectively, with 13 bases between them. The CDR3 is CASVRSGLNTEAFF. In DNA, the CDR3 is TGTGCCAGCGTACGGAGTGGTTTGAACACTGAAGCTTTCTTT.

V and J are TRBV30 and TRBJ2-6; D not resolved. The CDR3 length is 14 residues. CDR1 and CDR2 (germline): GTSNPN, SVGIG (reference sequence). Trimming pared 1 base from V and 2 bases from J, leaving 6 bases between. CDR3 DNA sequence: TGTGCCTGGAGTGGATTACCTGGGGCCAACGTCCTGACTTTC. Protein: CAWSGLPGANVLTF. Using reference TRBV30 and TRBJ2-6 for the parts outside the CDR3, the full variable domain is SQTIHQWPATLVQPVGSPLSLECTVEGTSNPNLYWYRQAAGRGLQLLFYSVGIGQISSEVPQNLSASRPQDRQFILSSKKLLLSDSGFYLCAWSGLPGANVLTFGAGSRLTVL.

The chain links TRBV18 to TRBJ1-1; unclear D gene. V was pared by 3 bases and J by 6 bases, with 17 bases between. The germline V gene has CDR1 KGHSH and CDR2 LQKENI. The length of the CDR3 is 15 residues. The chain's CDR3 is CASSPSVGMGAEAFF. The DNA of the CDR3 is TGTGCCAGCTCACCCTCGGTAGGGATGGGAGCTGAAGCTTTCTTT. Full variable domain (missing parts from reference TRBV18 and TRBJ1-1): NAGVMQNPRHLVRRRGQEARLRCSPMKGHSHVYWYRQLPEEGLKFMVYLQKENIIDESGMPKERFSAEFPKEGPSILRIQQVVRGDSAAYFCASSPSVGMGAEAFFGQGTRLTVV.

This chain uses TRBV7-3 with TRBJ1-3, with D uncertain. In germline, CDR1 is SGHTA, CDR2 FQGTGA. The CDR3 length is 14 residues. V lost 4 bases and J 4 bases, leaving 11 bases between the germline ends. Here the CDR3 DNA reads TGTGCCAGCAGCTCGACGGCGGGAGGAAACACCATATATTTT. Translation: CASSSTAGGNTIYF.

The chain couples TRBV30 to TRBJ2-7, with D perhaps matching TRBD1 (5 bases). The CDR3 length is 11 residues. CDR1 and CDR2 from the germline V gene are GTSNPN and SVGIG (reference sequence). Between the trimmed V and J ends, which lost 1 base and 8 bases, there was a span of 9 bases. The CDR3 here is CAWSGGAQQYF. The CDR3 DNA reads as TGTGCCTGGAGTGGTGGGGCCCAGCAGTACTTC.

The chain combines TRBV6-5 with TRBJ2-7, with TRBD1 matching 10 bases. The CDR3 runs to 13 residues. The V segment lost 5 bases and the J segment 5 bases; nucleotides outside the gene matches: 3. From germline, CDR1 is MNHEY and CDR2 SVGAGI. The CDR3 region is CASSRGTGDEQYF. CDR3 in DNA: TGTGCCAGCAGTCGAGGGACAGGGGACGAGCAGTACTTC.

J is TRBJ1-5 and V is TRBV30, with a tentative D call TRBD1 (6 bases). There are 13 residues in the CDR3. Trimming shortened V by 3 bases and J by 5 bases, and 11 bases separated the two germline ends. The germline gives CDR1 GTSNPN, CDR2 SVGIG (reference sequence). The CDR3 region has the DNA TGTGCCTGGAGCGGGGACATAGATCAGCCCCAGCATTTT. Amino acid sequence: CAWSGDIDQPQHF.

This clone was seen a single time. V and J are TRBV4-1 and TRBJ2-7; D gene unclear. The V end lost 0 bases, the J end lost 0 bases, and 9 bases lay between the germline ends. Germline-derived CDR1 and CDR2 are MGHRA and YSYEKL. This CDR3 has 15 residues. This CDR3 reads CASSQESLSSYEQYF. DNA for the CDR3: TGCGCCAGCAGCCAAGAAAGTCTGAGCTCCTACGAGCAGTACTTC.

CDR3 sequence reads: CSAGTMDEQYF. In DNA form, the CDR3 reads TGCAGTGCTGGAACCATGGACGAGCAGTACTTC. V usage is TRBV20-1 and J usage is TRBJ2-7; D call uncertain. Trimming shortened V by 5 bases and J by 5 bases, and 10 bases separated the two germline ends. Germline-derived CDR1 and CDR2 are DFQATT and SNEGSKA (reference sequence). The CDR3 extends over 11 amino acids.

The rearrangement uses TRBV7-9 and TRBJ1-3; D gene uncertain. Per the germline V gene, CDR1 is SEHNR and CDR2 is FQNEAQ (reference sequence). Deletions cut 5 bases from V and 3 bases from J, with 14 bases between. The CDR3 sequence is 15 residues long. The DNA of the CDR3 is TGTGCCAGCAGCGACGGGTTGAGAAATGGAAACACCATATATTTT. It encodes CASSDGLRNGNTIYF.

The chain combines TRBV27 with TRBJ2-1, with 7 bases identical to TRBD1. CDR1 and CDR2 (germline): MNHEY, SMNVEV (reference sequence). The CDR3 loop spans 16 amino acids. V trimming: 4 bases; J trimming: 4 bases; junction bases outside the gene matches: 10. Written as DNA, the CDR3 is TGTGCCAGCAGTTCGCACGCCGGGACAGTTTACAATGAGCAGTTCTTC. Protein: CASSSHAGTVYNEQFF.

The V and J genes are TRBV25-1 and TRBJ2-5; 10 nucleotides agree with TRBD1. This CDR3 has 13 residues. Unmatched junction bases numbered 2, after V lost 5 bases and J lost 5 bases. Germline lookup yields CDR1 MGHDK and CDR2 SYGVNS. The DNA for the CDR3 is TGTGCCAGCAGTAAGGGACAGGGGGAGACCCAGTACTTC. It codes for CASSKGQGETQYF. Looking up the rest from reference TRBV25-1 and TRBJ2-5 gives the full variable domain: EADIYQTPRYLVIGTGKKITLECSQTMGHDKMYWYQQDPGMELHLIHYSYGVNSTEKGDLSSESTVSRIRTEHFPLTLESARPSHTSQYLCASSKGQGETQYFGPGTRLLVL.

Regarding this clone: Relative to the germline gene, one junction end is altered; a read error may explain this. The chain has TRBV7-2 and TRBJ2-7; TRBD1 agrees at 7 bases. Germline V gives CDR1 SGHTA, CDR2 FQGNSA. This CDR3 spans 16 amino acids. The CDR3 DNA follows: TGTGCCAGCGGCTTAACCTTAAGGGGGCCACCCTACGAGCAGTACTTC. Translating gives CASGLTLRGPPYEQYF.

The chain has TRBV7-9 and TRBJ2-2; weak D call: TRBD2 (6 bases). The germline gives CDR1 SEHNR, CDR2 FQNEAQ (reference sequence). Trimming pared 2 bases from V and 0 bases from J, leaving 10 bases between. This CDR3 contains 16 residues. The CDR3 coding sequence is TGTGCCAGCAGCTTAAGTAGGACTACGAACACCGGGGAGCTGTTTTTT. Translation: CASSLSRTTNTGELFF.

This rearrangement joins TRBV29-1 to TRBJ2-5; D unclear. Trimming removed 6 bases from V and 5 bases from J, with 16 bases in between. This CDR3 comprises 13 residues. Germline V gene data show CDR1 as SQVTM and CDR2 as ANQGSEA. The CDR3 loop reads CSVLLSRVETQYF. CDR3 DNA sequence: TGCAGCGTCCTTTTAAGTCGCGTGGAGACCCAGTACTTC.

DNA for the CDR3: TGTGCCAGCAGCGGACCGGGACTAGCGGGAACAGATACGCAGTATTTT. This gives the protein CASSGPGLAGTDTQYF. The rearrangement uses TRBV7-9 and TRBJ2-3, with 13 bases matching TRBD2. This CDR3 spans 16 amino acids. The trim removed 5 bases at V and 3 bases at J, leaving 5 bases unmatched. CDR1 is SEHNR and CDR2 is FQNEAQ in the germline V gene (reference sequence). The full variable domain, rest sourced from reference TRBV7-9 and TRBJ2-3, is DTGVSQNPRHKITKRGQNVTFRCDPISEHNRLYWYRQTLGQGPEFLTYFQNEAQLEKSRLLSDRFSAERPKGSFSTLEIQRTEQGDSAMYLCASSGPGLAGTDTQYFGPGTRLTVL.